What follows are 31 T cell receptor beta chains derived from one specimen sequenced in a study of cytomegalovirus exposure and HLA in healthy donors. The assay was immunoSEQ multiplex PCR, and TCRdb's table has in-frame clones only and misses some. The data show about 250,000 clones, with just under 90% seen just once and roughly 2.5% held by the top ten. The sequencing input was PBMCs. All receptors derive from a man aged 18 to 29 in good health and CMV-seronegative.

The gene calls are TRBV27 and TRBJ2-3; 14 positions match TRBD2. Germline V lookup: CDR1 MNHEY, CDR2 SMNVEV (reference sequence). V trimming: 6 bases; J trimming: 5 bases; junction bases outside the gene matches: 7. This CDR3 is built from 16 residues. This chain's CDR3 is CASSPTSGRAIDTQYF. In nucleotides, the CDR3 is TGTGCCAGCAGCCCGACTAGCGGGAGGGCCATAGATACGCAGTATTTT.

The V and J genes are TRBV5-1 and TRBJ2-7; tentatively, D is TRBD1 (6 bases). This CDR3 has 15 residues. Germline V CDR1 and CDR2: SGHRS, YFSETQ. V was clipped by 0 bases and J by 4 bases, with 14 bases between them. The CDR3 spells CASSLESGDGYEQYF. CDR3 bases: TGCGCCAGCAGCTTGGAATCAGGGGACGGATACGAGCAGTACTTC.

This clone was seen once. The chain links TRBV5-1 to TRBJ2-2, with TRBD2 as a possible D gene (5 bases). The V gene's germline CDR1 is SGHRS and CDR2 YFSETQ. The ends were cut back, 0 bases at V and 4 bases at J, with 10 bases in the middle. The CDR3 covers 15 residues. The CDR3 loop is CASSLGGGSTGELFF. The DNA for the CDR3 is TGCGCCAGCAGCTTGGGTGGCGGGTCCACCGGGGAGCTGTTTTTT.

Concerning this clone itself: Additional DNA sequences in this sample encode the identical CDR3. The chain carries TRBV19 and TRBJ2-3; possible D gene TRBD2, 6 bases. Trimming shortened V by 6 bases and J by 2 bases, and 15 bases separated the two germline ends. This CDR3 is built from 15 residues. Germline CDR1 is LNHDA and CDR2 is SQIVND (reference sequence). The CDR3 coding sequence is TGTGCCAGTAGGCCCCCGGGACTTTCCACAGATACGCAGTATTTT. Translated: CASRPPGLSTDTQYF.

The chain employs TRBV5-1 and TRBJ2-5; D uncertain. With 3 bases removed from V and 5 bases from J, the gap between germline ends came to 14 bases. The germline V gene has CDR1 SGHRS and CDR2 YFSETQ. The CDR3 has 14 residues. CDR3: CASSYGHMRETQYF. CDR3 bases: TGCGCCAGCAGCTACGGCCACATGCGGGAGACCCAGTACTTC.

This clone was seen a few times. The chain combines TRBV29-1 with TRBJ1-1; no clear D. Germline V gene sequence: CDR1 SQVTM, CDR2 ANQGSEA. CDR3 length: 11 amino acids. The V end lost 5 bases, the J end lost 6 bases, and 10 bases lay between the germline ends. CDR3 in amino acids: CSVRGSAEAFF. For the CDR3, the DNA is TGCAGCGTTCGGGGAAGCGCTGAAGCTTTCTTT.

This chain joins TRBV6-6 and TRBJ2-3; TRBD2 matches 9 bases. The CDR3 runs to 14 residues. The germline V gene has CDR1 MNHNY and CDR2 SVGAGI (reference sequence). V was pared by 4 bases and J by 6 bases, with 5 bases of the junction left unmatched. In DNA, the CDR3 is TGTGCCAGCAGTTTTTCCGGGACTAGCGATACGCAGTATTTT. Amino acid sequence: CASSFSGTSDTQYF.

The chain has TRBV7-2 and TRBJ1-1, with D possibly matching TRBD1 (6 bases). Germline loops: CDR1 SGHTA, CDR2 FQGNSA. The V end lost 5 bases, the J end lost 0 bases, and 13 bases lay between the germline ends. CDR3 size: 15 residues. CDR3 protein: CASSTQGHLNTEAFF. The CDR3 DNA follows: TGTGCCAGCAGCACCCAGGGACACTTGAACACTGAAGCTTTCTTT.

The CDR3 sequence: CASRPGFSSYEQYF. CDR3 coding DNA: TGTGCCAGCAGACCGGGATTCAGCTCCTACGAGCAGTACTTC. The genes are TRBV7-9 and TRBJ2-7, with D possibly TRBD2 on 5 matching bases. Looked up from germline, CDR1 is SEHNR and CDR2 is FQNEAQ (reference sequence). Trimming shortened V by 6 bases and J by 0 bases, and 12 bases separated the two germline ends. CDR3 length equals 14 residues.

V is TRBV29-1 and J is TRBJ2-1, with 13 bases that match TRBD2. This CDR3 comprises 15 residues. Germline V gives CDR1 SQVTM, CDR2 ANQGSEA. The V gene end was trimmed by 3 bases and the J gene end by 9 bases; junction bases not matched to a gene: 8. This CDR3 is CSVDGLAGVSSEQFF. The DNA of the CDR3 is TGCAGCGTTGACGGACTAGCGGGAGTATCTTCTGAGCAGTTCTTC.

The chain uses TRBV6-6 and TRBJ2-5; 9 bases are a match to TRBD2. In germline, CDR1 is MNHNY, CDR2 SVGAGI (reference sequence). The CDR3 has 16 residues. After removal of 4 bases from V and 0 bases from J, the junction contained 6 bases not matched to a gene. CDR3 residues: CASSSRLAENQETQYF. CDR3 coding DNA: TGTGCCAGCAGTTCCAGACTAGCGGAAAACCAAGAGACCCAGTACTTC.

The genes are TRBV6-5 and TRBJ1-1; tentative D call: TRBD1 (6 bases). Germline V gives CDR1 MNHEY, CDR2 SVGAGI. V was pared by 7 bases and J by 1 base, with 10 bases between. The CDR3 has 13 residues. The CDR3, as DNA: TGTGCCAGCAAACCGGGACAGAACACTGAAGCTTTCTTT. Translated, it gives CASKPGQNTEAFF.

J is TRBJ2-3 and V is TRBV10-3; a weak D match, TRBD1 (6 bases). The V gene's germline CDR1 is ENHRY and CDR2 SYGVKD. V was clipped by 0 bases and J by 2 bases, with 12 bases between them. The CDR3 extends over 16 amino acids. The CDR3 nucleotides read TGTGCCATCAGTGAGTCTGTGGGGGCCCCCACAGATACGCAGTATTTT. Encoded protein: CAISESVGAPTDTQYF.

The chain uses TRBV28 and TRBJ1-6; TRBD1 matches at 9 bases. This CDR3 has 14 amino acids. Germline CDR1 and CDR2: MDHEN and SYDVKM. V lost 3 bases to trimming and J lost 9 bases; unmatched junction nucleotides: 3. The CDR3 nucleotides read TGTGCCAGCAGTTTGGGGGACAGGGTTTCACCCCTCCACTTT. Its protein product is CASSLGDRVSPLHF.

The chain couples TRBV4-1 to TRBJ2-7; the D gene is possibly TRBD1 (6 bases). V dropped 0 bases and J dropped 3 bases, with 15 bases sitting between them. Germline assignment: CDR1 MGHRA and CDR2 YSYEKL. CDR3 length: 16 residues. The CDR3 here is CASSQDRRDKYYEQYF. The CDR3 region has the DNA TGCGCCAGCAGCCAAGATCGCCGGGACAAATACTACGAGCAGTACTTC.

The chain uses TRBV5-6 and TRBJ1-1; D unresolved. CDR1 is SGHDT, CDR2 YYEEEE, per germline. The CDR3 extends over 12 amino acids. V lost 4 bases to trimming and J lost 4 bases, with 8 bases between them. The chain's CDR3 is CASSPGSTEAFF. DNA for the CDR3: TGTGCCAGCAGCCCGGGTAGCACTGAAGCTTTCTTT.

This chain uses TRBV4-1 with TRBJ2-3; a weak D match, TRBD2 (6 bases). V was shortened by 10 bases and J by 6 bases, with 8 bases between the two germline ends. Germline V gives CDR1 MGHRA, CDR2 YSYEKL. This CDR3 region has 10 residues. The CDR3 region is CATRGDTQYF. In DNA form, the CDR3 reads TGCGCCACCCGGGGGGATACGCAGTATTTT.

The chain links TRBV28 to TRBJ2-3, with D perhaps matching TRBD2 (6 bases). Germline lookup yields CDR1 MDHEN and CDR2 SYDVKM. The CDR3 contains 12 residues. V lost 11 bases and J lost 1, with 10 bases in between. Here the CDR3 DNA reads TGTGCCGGATCGGGAGGCACAGATACGCAGTATTTT. It encodes CAGSGGTDTQYF.

This clone was observed once. The chain employs TRBV10-1 and TRBJ2-3, with a tentative D call TRBD2 (6 bases). With 4 bases removed from V and 11 bases from J, the gap between germline ends came to 10 bases. The CDR3 is made up of 11 amino acids. CDR1 is WNHNN and CDR2 is SYGVQD in the germline V gene (reference sequence). The CDR3 loop is CASSGQGGQYF. The CDR3 DNA reads TGCGCCAGCAGTGGTCAGGGAGGGCAGTATTTT.

V and J are TRBV7-8 and TRBJ2-7; TRBD1 might be the D (5 bases). V was trimmed by 2 bases and J by 5 bases, leaving 19 bases between them. This CDR3 has 16 amino acids. Germline V gene lookup returns CDR1 SGHVS and CDR2 FQNEAQ. Here the CDR3 reads CASSLPARGALNEQYF. The CDR3 region has the DNA TGTGCCAGCAGCTTACCGGCCCGTGGGGCACTAAACGAGCAGTACTTC.

This sequence joins TRBV7-8 and TRBJ2-3; 7 nucleotides agree with TRBD1. J lost 7 bases, V lost 1 base, and 11 bases had no gene match. The germline CDR1 and CDR2 sequences are SGHVS and FQNEAQ. This CDR3 has 16 amino acids. Written as DNA, the CDR3 is TGTGCCAGCAGCTTAGGGTCGGGACAGCTCGCGAATACGCAGTATTTT. It is translated as CASSLGSGQLANTQYF.

V gene TRBV19 combines with J gene TRBJ1-2; 7 nucleotides align to TRBD1. Trimming cost V 5 bases and J 7 bases; bases outside gene matches: 7. The CDR3 spans 13 residues. From germline, CDR1 is LNHDA and CDR2 SQIVND (reference sequence). The CDR3 sequence is CASSARQGGGYTF. The CDR3 region has the DNA TGTGCCAGTAGTGCACGACAGGGCGGTGGCTACACCTTC.

This clone has just a few counts. The rearrangement links TRBV7-2 to TRBJ1-2; weak D call: TRBD1 (5 bases). Looked up from germline, CDR1 is SGHTA and CDR2 is FQGNSA. The CDR3 runs to 12 residues. The ends were cut back, 2 bases at V and 8 bases at J, with 9 bases in the middle. The CDR3 bases are TGTGCCAGCAGCTTATCGGGGGAAGGCTACACCTTC. Protein product: CASSLSGEGYTF.

The chain carries TRBV7-8 and TRBJ1-2; TRBD1 matches at 7 bases. V lost 5 bases, J lost 7 bases, and 13 bases stayed unmatched. From germline, CDR1 is SGHVS and CDR2 FQNEAQ. The CDR3 runs 15 residues. Here the CDR3 reads CASSKRGGDRAGYTF. For the CDR3, the DNA is TGTGCCAGCAGCAAAAGAGGGGGCGACAGGGCTGGCTACACCTTC.

This sequence joins TRBV28 and TRBJ2-3; a weak D match, TRBD2 (5 bases). The V end was cut by 4 bases, the J end by 8 bases, with 7 bases between. CDR3 size: 11 residues. Germline CDR1 and CDR2: MDHEN and SYDVKM. The CDR3 region is CASSSGSTQYF. CDR3 bases: TGTGCCAGCAGTTCGGGGAGTACGCAGTATTTT.

This sequence joins TRBV7-2 and TRBJ1-5; D may be TRBD1 (5 bases). V was cut by 5 bases and J by 2 bases, with 22 bases left in between. CDR3 length: 18 residues. Germline V lookup: CDR1 SGHTA, CDR2 FQGNSA. CDR3 nucleotide sequence: TGTGCCAGCAGCCCGGGGGAGAGGGTACTCTATGGCAATCAGCCCCAGCATTTT. This encodes CASSPGERVLYGNQPQHF.

CDR3 nucleotide sequence: TGCGCCAGCAGAACGGGGGGCTCATACAATGAGCAGTTCTTC. It codes for CASRTGGSYNEQFF. The V gene is TRBV5-1, the J gene TRBJ2-1, with a weak D call TRBD2 (7 bases). The CDR3 is 14 amino acids. Trimming removed 5 bases from V and 4 bases from J, with 13 bases in between. Looked up from germline, CDR1 is SGHRS and CDR2 is YFSETQ.

The gene calls are TRBV7-2 and TRBJ1-2, with 8 bases matching TRBD1. V shed 5 bases and J 3 bases; nucleotides not matched to a gene: 5. Germline CDR1 and CDR2: SGHTA and FQGNSA. This CDR3 contains 14 residues. In nucleotides, the CDR3 is TGTGCCAGCAGCATTCAGGGGGCGGACTATGGCTACACCTTC. This encodes CASSIQGADYGYTF.

This chain connects TRBV7-7 to TRBJ2-5, with D possibly matching TRBD1 (5 bases). V dropped 2 bases and J dropped 5 bases, with 9 bases sitting between them. The CDR3 runs 13 residues. The germline CDR1 and CDR2 sequences are SSHAT and FNYEAQ (reference sequence). Here the CDR3 reads CASSLTGAETQYF. The CDR3, as DNA: TGTGCCAGCAGCTTAACAGGTGCCGAGACCCAGTACTTC.

The genes are TRBV5-4 and TRBJ2-7, with D possibly being TRBD2 (6 bases). CDR3 length equals 14 residues. V dropped 0 bases and J dropped 2 bases, with 9 bases sitting between them. In germline, CDR1 is SGHNT, CDR2 YYREEE (reference sequence). For the CDR3, the DNA is TGTGCCAGCAGCTTGGGGGGACTTGCCTACGAGCAGTACTTC. This sequence encodes CASSLGGLAYEQYF.

The chain is built from TRBV7-2 and TRBJ2-7, with TRBD1 identical over 8 bases. The germline CDR1 and CDR2 sequences are SGHTA and FQGNSA. Germline trimming cut 6 bases from V and 7 bases from J; bases unmatched to any gene: 11. The CDR3 consists of 14 residues. The CDR3 protein is CASSQGQGTREQYF. In nucleotides, the CDR3 is TGTGCCAGCAGTCAAGGACAGGGCACAAGGGAGCAGTACTTC.